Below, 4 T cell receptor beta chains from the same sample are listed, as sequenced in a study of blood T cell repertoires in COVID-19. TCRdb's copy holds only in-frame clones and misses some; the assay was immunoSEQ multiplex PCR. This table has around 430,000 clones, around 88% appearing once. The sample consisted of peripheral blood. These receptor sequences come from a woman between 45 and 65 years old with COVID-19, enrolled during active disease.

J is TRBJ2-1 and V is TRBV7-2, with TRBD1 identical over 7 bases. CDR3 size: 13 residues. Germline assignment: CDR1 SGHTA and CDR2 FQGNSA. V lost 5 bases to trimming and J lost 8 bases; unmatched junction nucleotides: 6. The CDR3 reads CASSQYRGDEQFF. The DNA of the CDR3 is TGTGCCAGCAGCCAATACAGGGGCGATGAGCAGTTCTTC.

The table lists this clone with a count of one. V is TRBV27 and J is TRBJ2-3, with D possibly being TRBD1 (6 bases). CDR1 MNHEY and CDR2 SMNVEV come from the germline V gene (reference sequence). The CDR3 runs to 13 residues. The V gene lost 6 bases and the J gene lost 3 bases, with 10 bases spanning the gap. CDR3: CASSRDRTDTQYF. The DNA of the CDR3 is TGTGCCAGCAGCCGTGACAGGACAGATACGCAGTATTTT.

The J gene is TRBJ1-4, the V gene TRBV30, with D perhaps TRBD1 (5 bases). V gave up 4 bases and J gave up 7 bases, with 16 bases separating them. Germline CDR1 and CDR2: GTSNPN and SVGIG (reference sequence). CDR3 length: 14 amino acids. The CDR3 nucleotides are TGTGCCTGGACTGAATGGGGGGTTGGTGAAAAACTGTTTTTT. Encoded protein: CAWTEWGVGEKLFF.

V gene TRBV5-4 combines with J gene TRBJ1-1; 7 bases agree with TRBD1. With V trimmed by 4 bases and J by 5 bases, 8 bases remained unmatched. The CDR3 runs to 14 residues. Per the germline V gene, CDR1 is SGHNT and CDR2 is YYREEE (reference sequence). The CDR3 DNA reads TGTGCCAGCAGCCGAGAGACAGGGTTAACTGAAGCTTTCTTT. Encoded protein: CASSRETGLTEAFF.